This T cell receptor beta chain was sequenced during a study of blood T cell repertoires in COVID-19 (dated by TCRdb to 2020 to 2022). Some background on the complete study: Collaborator samples came from the United States, Italy and Spain and covered acute and convalescent phases of COVID-19. Deeply sampled blood TCRbeta repertoires from subjects exposed to, actively infected with, or recovered from COVID-19 were included in the dataset. The sample metadata nearly always contained a de-identified subject ID, COVID-19 status, age in years and sex. The repertoires were released in a freely available public database intended as a resource for research on the immune response to SARS-CoV-2. Where available, HLA class I and class II types were obtained from metadata supplied by the sample provider rather than from assay-based typing. Samples were obtained from the ongoing ImmuneRACE study (first 160 participants) and from over a thousand subjects provided by 6 global collaborators. The material from the prospective study consisted of cDNA or gDNA derived from T cells, B-cell-depleted T cells, or PBMCs.

TCRbeta CDR3 regions were amplified from genomic DNA using the immunoSEQ Assay, a bias-controlled multiplex PCR. As for how the authors treated the data: The number of nucleated cells in each sample was estimated by amplification of reference gene primers within the assay. Sequence reads were collapsed and filtered to measure the absolute abundance of every unique TCRbeta CDR3 rearrangement. For each sample, productive Simpson clonality was calculated as the square root of Simpson's diversity index over productive rearrangements. The table comes from immuneACCESS by way of TCRdb, which keeps in-frame sequences with V and J called. Part of the clones is missing from these tables; in studies checked, under half for an unresolved V gene and the rest for unknown reasons. That table gives V, J and clone size, and the DNA gave D and trimming. For this sample there are 140,000 to 150,000 clones; around nine tenths appear just once. The ten largest clonotypes hold approximately 9% of the sample.

Collaborating institutions collected whole blood in K2EDTA tubes following their own protocols. For TCRbeta analysis, collaborator samples were shipped as frozen whole blood, as isolated PBMCs, or as DNA extracted from either sample type. Points on this clone: Its antigen remains unidentified. No clone much larger than this one lies a single base away; base qualities are absent.

From its cysteine to its phenylalanine, the CDR3 spans 12 amino acids. Kept here is only the CDR3 DNA, which spans 36 bases and is read in frame from base 1. Cut back by 5 bases and 4 bases, the V and J ends lie 8 bases apart. The research as a whole found: How much clinical and demographic metadata was included differed by source and by participant, and the metadata was provided uncurated.

This clonotype was sampled from a woman aged 50 to 60 with active or convalescent COVID-19. The specimen sequenced was peripheral blood. The chain is made from TRBV12-3 or TRBV12-4 and TRBJ2-5, and the D gene may be TRBD2, 5 bases matching. This receptor has the CDR3 CASSPGGETQYF. In nucleotides, the sequence is TGTGCCAGCAGTCCCGGAGGAGAGACCCAGTACTTC.